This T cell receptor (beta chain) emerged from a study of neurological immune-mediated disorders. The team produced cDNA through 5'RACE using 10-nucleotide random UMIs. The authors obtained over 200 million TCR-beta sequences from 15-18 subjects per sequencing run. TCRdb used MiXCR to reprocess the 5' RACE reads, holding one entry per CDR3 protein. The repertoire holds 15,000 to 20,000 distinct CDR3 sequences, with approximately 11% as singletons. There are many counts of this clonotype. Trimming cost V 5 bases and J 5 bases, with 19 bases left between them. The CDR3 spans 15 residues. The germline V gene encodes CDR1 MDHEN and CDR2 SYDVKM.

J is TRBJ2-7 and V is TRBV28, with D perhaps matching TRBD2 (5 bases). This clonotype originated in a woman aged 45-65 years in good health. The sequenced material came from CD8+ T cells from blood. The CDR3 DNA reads TGTGCCAGCAGTCCAGCGGCCCGAAAACCGCACGAGCAGTACTTC. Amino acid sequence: CASSPAARKPHEQYF. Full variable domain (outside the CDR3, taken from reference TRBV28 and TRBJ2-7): DVKVTQSSRYLVKRTGEKVFLECVQDMDHENMFWYRQDPGLGLRLIYFSYDVKMKEKGDIPEGYSVSREKKERFSLILESASTNQTSMYLCASSPAARKPHEQYFGPGTRLTVT.